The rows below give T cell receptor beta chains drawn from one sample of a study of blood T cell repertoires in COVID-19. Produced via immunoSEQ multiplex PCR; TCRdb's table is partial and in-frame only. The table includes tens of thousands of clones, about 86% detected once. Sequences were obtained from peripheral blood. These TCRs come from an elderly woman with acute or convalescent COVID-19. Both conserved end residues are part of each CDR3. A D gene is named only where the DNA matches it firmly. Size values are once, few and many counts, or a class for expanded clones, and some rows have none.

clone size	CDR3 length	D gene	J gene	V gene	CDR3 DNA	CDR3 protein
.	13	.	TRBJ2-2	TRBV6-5	TGTGCCAGCTCCGGAGGATTCACCGGGGAGCTGTTTTTT	CASSGGFTGELFF
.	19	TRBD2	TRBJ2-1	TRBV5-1	TGCGCCAGCAGCTTGGCGGGCCGAGGGACTAGCGGGACCTACAATGAGCAGTTCTTC	CASSLAGRGTSGTYNEQFF
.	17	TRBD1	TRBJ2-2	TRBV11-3	TGTGCCAGCAGCTCAAACAGGGGCGCGGTGGACACCGGGGAGCTGTTTTTT	CASSSNRGAVDTGELFF
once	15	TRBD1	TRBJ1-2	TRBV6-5	TGTGCCAGCAGTTACGACGGGACAGGGAGGAATGGCTACACCTTC	CASSYDGTGRNGYTF
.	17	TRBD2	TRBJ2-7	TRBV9	TGTGCCAGCAGCTCACGCGTTGCAGCGGGGGGCTCGTCCGAGCAGTACTTC	CASSSRVAAGGSSEQYF
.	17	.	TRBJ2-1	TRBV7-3	TGTGCCAGCAGCTTAACCGCCGACGGGACTCCGGACAATGAGCAGTTCTTC	CASSLTADGTPDNEQFF
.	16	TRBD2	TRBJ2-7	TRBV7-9	TGTGCCAGCAGCTTAAGCGGGAGGCTAGCGGAGACCGAGCAGTACTTC	CASSLSGRLAETEQYF
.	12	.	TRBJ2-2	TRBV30	TGTGCCTGGAGTTTTGGCAGAGGGGAGCTGTTTTTT	CAWSFGRGELFF
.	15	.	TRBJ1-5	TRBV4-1	TGCGCCAGCAGCCAAGTCGGGGGGGGGCATCAGCCCCAGCATTTT	CASSQVGGGHQPQHF
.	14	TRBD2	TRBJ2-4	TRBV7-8	TGTGCCAGCAGCTTAGCGGGGACTAGCGCGGGTCAGTACTTC	CASSLAGTSAGQYF
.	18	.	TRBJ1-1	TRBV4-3	TGCGCCAGCAGCCAAGGTTGGGGAACAGGGAGGGGGAACACTGAAGCTTTCTTT	CASSQGWGTGRGNTEAFF
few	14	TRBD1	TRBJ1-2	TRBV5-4	TGTGCCAGCAGCTCCCCACAGGGGGCTCGTGGCTACACCTTC	CASSSPQGARGYTF
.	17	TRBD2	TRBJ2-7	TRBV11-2	TGTGCCAGCAGCTCCTGGACTAGCGGGAGATCCGCCTACGAGCAGTACTTC	CASSSWTSGRSAYEQYF
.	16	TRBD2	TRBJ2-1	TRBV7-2	TGTGCCAGCAGGGAAAAGGTAGCGGGGGGGGTCAATGAGCAGTTCTTC	CASREKVAGGVNEQFF
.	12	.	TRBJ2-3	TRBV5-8	TGTGCCAGCAGCCGGAGCCGGTATACGCAGTATTTT	CASSRSRYTQYF
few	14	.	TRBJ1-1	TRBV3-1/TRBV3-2	TGTGCCAGCAGCCAACCCCCAGGGGACACTGAAGCTTTCTTT	CASSQPPGDTEAFF
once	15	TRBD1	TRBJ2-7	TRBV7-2	TGTGCCAGCACTCCCCGGGACAGGGGGCCCCACGAGCAGTACTTC	CASTPRDRGPHEQYF
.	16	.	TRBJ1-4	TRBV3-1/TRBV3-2	TGTGCCAGCAGCCAATCCCGCCGGGTCCAAGGCGAAAAACTGTTTTTT	CASSQSRRVQGEKLFF
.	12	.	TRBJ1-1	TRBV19	TGTGCCAGTAGTTCACAGGGTGATGAAGCTTTCTTT	CASSSQGDEAFF
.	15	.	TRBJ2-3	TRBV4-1	TGCGCCAGCAGCCAAGACGAAGGGGCTCGGGATACGCAGTATTTT	CASSQDEGARDTQYF
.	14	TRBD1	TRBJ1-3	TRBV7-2	TGTGCCAGCAGCCGGACAGGGCCTGGAAACACCATATATTTT	CASSRTGPGNTIYF
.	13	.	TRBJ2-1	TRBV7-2	TGTGCCAGCAGCTTAATCCAGTACAATGAGCAGTTCTTC	CASSLIQYNEQFF
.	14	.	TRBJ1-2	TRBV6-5	TGTGCCACAGGACAGTACCAAACTAACTATGGCTACACCTTC	CATGQYQTNYGYTF
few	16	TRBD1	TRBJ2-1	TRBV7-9	TGTGCCAGCAGCTTAGCTGGCAGGACAGGAGGCAATGAGCAGTTCTTC	CASSLAGRTGGNEQFF
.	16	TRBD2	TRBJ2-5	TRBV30	TGTGCCTGGGTCCCAATCCTTTTTGCGGGAGTAGAGACCCAGTACTTC	CAWVPILFAGVETQYF
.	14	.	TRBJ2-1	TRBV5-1	TGCGCCAGCAGCTTGGCCACAGTCGGCAATGAGCAGTTCTTC	CASSLATVGNEQFF
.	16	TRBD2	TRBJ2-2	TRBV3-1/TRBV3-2	TGTGCCAGCAGCCATCATCTAGCGGGGAACACCGGGGAGCTGTTTTTT	CASSHHLAGNTGELFF
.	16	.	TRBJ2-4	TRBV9	TGTGCCAGCAGCGCCGACGACACTTTAGCCAAAAACATTCAGTACTTC	CASSADDTLAKNIQYF
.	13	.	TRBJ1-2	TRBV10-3	TGTGCCATCAGTGCAGGGGCGCAGAATGGCTACACCTTC	CAISAGAQNGYTF
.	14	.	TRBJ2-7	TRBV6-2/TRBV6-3	TGTGCCAGCAGTTACACCAGGGGTCTTGGTCGGCAGTACTTC	CASSYTRGLGRQYF
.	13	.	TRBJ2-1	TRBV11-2	TGTGCCAGCAGAAAGGCGGCAGAAAATGAGCAGTTCTTC	CASRKAAENEQFF
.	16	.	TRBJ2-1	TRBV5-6	TGTGCCAGCAGCCCTGACGAGGGCAGGAACCACAATGAGCAGTTCTTC	CASSPDEGRNHNEQFF
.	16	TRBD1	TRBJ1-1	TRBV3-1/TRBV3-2	TGTGCCAGCAGCCAAGACCGGACAGGGTTTGCCACTGAAGCTTTCTTT	CASSQDRTGFATEAFF
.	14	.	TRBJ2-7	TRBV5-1	TGCGCCAGCAGCGGAGGGGTAGGGTATAGCGAGCAGTACTTC	CASSGGVGYSEQYF
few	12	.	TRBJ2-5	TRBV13	TGTGCCAGCAGACGTACTCAAGAGACCCAGTACTTC	CASRRTQETQYF
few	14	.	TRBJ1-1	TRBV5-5	TGTGCCAGCACCCTGGGGCTAATGAACACTGAAGCTTTCTTT	CASTLGLMNTEAFF
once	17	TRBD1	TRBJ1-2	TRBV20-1	TGCAGTGCTAGTCCCAACCTCGGGACAGGGTTGGACTATGGCTACACCTTC	CSASPNLGTGLDYGYTF